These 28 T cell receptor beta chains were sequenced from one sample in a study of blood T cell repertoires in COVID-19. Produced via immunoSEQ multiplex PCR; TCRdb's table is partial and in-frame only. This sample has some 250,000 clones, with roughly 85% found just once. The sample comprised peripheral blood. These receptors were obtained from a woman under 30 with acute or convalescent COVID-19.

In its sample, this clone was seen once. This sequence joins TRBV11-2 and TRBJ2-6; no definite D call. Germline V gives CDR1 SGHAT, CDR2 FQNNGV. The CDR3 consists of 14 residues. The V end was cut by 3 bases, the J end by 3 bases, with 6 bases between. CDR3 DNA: TGTGCCAGCAGCTTTACAAGTGGGGCCAACGTCCTGACTTTC. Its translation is CASSFTSGANVLTF.

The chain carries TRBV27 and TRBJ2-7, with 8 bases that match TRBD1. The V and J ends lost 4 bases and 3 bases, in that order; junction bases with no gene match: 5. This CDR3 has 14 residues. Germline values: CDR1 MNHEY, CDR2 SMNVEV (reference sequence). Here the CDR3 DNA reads TGTGCCAGCAGTTCAGGACAGGGTCTCTACGAGCAGTACTTC. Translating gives CASSSGQGLYEQYF.

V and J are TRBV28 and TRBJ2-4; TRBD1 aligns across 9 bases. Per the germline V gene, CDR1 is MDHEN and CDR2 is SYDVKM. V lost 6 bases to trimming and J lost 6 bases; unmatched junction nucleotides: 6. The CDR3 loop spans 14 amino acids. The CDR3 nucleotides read TGTGCCAGCAGCCCCCCGGACAGGGGAAACATTCAGTACTTC. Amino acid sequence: CASSPPDRGNIQYF. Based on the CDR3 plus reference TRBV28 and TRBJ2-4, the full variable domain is DVKVTQSSRYLVKRTGEKVFLECVQDMDHENMFWYRQDPGLGLRLIYFSYDVKMKEKGDIPEGYSVSREKKERFSLILESASTNQTSMYLCASSPPDRGNIQYFGAGTRLSVL.

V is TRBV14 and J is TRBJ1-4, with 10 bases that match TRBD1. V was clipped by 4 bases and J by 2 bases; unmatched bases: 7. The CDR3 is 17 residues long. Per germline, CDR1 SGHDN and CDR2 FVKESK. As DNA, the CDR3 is TGTGCCAGCAGCCGGGGACAGGGGTCGGCTACTAATGAAAAACTGTTTTTT. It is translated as CASSRGQGSATNEKLFF.

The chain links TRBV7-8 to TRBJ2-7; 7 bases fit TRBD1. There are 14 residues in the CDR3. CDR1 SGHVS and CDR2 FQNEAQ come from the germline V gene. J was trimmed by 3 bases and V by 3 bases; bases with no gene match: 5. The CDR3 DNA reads TGTGCCAGCAGCTTCGGGACAGTCTTCTACGAGCAGTACTTC. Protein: CASSFGTVFYEQYF.

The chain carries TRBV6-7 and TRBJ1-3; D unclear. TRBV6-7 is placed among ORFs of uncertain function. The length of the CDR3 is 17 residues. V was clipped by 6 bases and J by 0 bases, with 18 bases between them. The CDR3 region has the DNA TGTGCCAGCAGCTTCGAGGACCCGGCGGGCTCTGGAAACACCATATATTTT. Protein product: CASSFEDPAGSGNTIYF.

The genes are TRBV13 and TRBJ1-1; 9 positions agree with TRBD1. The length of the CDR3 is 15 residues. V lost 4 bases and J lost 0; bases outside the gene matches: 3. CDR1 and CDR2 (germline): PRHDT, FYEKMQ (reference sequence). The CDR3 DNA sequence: TGTGCCAGCAGCTGGGACAGGGACTTGAACACTGAAGCTTTCTTT. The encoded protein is CASSWDRDLNTEAFF.

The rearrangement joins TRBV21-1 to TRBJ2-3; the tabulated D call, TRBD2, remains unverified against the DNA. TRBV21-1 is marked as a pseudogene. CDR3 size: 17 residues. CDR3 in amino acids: CASTHRGLAGGTDTQYF. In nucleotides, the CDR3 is TGTGCCAGCACCCACCGGGGACTAGCGGGAGGCACAGATACGCAGTATTTT.

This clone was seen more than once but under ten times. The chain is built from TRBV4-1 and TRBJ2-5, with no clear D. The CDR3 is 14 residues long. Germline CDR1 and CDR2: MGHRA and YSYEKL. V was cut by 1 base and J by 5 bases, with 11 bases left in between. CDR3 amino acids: CASSQGLMVETQYF. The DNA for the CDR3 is TGCGCCAGCAGCCAAGGACTCATGGTGGAGACCCAGTACTTC.

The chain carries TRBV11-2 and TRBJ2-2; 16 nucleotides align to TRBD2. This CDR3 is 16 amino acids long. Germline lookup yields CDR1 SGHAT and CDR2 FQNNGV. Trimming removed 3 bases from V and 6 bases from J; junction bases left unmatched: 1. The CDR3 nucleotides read TGTGCCAGCAGCTTGGGACTAGCGGGAGGGCCCGGGGAGCTGTTTTTT. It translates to CASSLGLAGGPGELFF.

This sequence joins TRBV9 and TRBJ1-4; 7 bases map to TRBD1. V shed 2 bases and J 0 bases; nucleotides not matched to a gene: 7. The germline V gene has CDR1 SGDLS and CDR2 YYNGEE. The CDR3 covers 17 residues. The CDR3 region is CASSVGRQGATNEKLFF. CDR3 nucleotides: TGTGCCAGCAGCGTGGGGAGACAGGGCGCAACTAATGAAAAACTGTTTTTT.

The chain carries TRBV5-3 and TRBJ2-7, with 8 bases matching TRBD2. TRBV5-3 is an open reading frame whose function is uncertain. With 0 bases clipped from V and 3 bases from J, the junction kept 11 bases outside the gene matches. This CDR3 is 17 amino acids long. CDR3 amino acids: CARSLDSRASGCYEQYF. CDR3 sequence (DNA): TGTGCCAGAAGCTTGGACTCCAGAGCTAGCGGGTGCTACGAGCAGTACTTC.

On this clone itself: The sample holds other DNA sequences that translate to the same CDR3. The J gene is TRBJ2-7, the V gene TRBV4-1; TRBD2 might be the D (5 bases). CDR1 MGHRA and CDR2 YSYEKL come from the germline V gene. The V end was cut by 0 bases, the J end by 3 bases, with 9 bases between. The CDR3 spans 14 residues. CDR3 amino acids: CASSQDGGIYEQYF. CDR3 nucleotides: TGCGCCAGCAGCCAAGACGGAGGCATCTACGAGCAGTACTTC.

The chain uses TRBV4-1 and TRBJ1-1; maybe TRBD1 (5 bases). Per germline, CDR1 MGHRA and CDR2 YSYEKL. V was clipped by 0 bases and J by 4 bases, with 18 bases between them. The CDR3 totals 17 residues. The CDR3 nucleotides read TGCGCCAGCAGCCAAGAATTGGGGGGTCAGTCCCGCACTGAAGCTTTCTTT. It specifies CASSQELGGQSRTEAFF.

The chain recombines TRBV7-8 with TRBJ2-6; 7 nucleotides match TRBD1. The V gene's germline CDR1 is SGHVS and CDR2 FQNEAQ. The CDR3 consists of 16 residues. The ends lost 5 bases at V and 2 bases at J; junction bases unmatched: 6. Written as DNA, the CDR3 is TGTGCCAGCAGCCTGGACAGGTTCCCTGGGGCCAACGTCCTGACTTTC. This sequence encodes CASSLDRFPGANVLTF.

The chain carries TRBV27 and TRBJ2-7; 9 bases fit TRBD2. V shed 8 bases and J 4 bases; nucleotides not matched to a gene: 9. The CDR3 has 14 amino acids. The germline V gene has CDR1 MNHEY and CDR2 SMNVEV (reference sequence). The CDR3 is CASAKTSGIYEQYF. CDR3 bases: TGTGCCAGCGCCAAGACTAGCGGCATATACGAGCAGTACTTC.

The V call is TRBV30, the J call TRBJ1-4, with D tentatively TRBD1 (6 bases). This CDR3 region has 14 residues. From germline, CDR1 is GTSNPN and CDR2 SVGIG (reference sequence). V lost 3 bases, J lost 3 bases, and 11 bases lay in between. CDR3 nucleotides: TGTGCCTGGAGGGGGCAGGGGTCTAATGAAAAACTGTTTTTT. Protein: CAWRGQGSNEKLFF. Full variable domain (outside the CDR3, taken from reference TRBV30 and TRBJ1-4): SQTIHQWPATLVQPVGSPLSLECTVEGTSNPNLYWYRQAAGRGLQLLFYSVGIGQISSEVPQNLSASRPQDRQFILSSKKLLLSDSGFYLCAWRGQGSNEKLFFGSGTQLSVL.

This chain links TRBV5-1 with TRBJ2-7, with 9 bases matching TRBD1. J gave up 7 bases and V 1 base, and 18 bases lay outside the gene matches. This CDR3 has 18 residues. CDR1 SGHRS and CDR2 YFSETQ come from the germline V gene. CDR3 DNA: TGCGCCAGCAGCTTGCGTTCCTTAACTCGGGACAGGGCGCGGGAGCAGTACTTC. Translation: CASSLRSLTRDRAREQYF.

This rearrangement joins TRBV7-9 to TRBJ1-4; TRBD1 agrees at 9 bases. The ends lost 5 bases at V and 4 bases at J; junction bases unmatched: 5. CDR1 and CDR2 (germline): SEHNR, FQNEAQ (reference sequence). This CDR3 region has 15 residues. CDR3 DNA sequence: TGTGCCAGCAGCCAACAGACAGGGGGTAATGAAAAACTGTTTTTT. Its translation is CASSQQTGGNEKLFF.

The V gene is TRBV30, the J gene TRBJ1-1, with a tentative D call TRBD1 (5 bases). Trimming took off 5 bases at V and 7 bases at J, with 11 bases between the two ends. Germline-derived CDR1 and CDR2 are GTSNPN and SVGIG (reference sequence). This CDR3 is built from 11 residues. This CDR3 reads CAWATAVEAFF. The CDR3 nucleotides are TGTGCCTGGGCGACAGCAGTTGAAGCTTTCTTT. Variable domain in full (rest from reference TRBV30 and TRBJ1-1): SQTIHQWPATLVQPVGSPLSLECTVEGTSNPNLYWYRQAAGRGLQLLFYSVGIGQISSEVPQNLSASRPQDRQFILSSKKLLLSDSGFYLCAWATAVEAFFGQGTRLTVV.

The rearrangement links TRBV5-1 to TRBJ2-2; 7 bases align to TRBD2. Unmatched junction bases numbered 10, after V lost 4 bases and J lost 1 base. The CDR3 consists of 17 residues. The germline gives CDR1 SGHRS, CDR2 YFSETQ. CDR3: CASSPEGRGGNTGELFF. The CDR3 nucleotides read TGCGCCAGCAGCCCGGAGGGACGCGGGGGGAACACCGGGGAGCTGTTTTTT.

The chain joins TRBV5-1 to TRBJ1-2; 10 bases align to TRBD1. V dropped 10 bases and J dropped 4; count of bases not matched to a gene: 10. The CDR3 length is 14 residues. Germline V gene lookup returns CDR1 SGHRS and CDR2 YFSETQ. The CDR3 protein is CASNRDRGSYGYTF. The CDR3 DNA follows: TGCGCCTCGAACCGGGACAGGGGTTCCTATGGCTACACCTTC.

This CDR3 reads CASSPSGTGVYEQYF. CDR3 bases: TGCGCCAGCAGCCCCTCGGGGACAGGGGTGTACGAGCAGTACTTC. The rearrangement uses TRBV4-1 and TRBJ2-7; 10 bases are shared with TRBD1. The CDR3 covers 15 residues. Trimming removed 4 bases from V and 4 bases from J; junction bases left unmatched: 7. Germline assignment: CDR1 MGHRA and CDR2 YSYEKL.

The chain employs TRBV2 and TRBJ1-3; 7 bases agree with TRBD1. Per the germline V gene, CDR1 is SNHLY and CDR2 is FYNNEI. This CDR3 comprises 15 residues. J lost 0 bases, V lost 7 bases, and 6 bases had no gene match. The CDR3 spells CASKGAPSSGNTIYF. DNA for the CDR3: TGTGCCAGCAAGGGGGCCCCGAGCTCTGGAAACACCATATATTTT.

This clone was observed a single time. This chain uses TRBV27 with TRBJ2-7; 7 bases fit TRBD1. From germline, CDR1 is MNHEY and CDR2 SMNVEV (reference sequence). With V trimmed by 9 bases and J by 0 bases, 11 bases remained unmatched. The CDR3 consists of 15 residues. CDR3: CASSTSTGFSYEQYF. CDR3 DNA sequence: TGTGCCAGTTCAACTTCGACAGGGTTCTCCTACGAGCAGTACTTC.

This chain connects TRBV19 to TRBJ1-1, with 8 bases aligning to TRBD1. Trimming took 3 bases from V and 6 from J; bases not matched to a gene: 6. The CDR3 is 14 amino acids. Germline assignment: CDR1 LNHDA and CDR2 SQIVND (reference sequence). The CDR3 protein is CASSMFTGGPEAFF. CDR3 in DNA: TGTGCCAGTAGTATGTTTACAGGGGGGCCTGAAGCTTTCTTT.

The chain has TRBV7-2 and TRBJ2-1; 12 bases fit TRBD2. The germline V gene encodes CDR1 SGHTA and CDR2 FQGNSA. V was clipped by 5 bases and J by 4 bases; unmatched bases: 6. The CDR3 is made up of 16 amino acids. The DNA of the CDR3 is TGTGCCAGCAGCCAAGGCCTAGCGGGAGGGTACAATGAGCAGTTCTTC. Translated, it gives CASSQGLAGGYNEQFF.

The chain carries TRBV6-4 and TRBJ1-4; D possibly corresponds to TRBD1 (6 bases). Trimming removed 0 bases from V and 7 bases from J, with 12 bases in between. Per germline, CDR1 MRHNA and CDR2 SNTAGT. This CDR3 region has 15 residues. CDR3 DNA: TGTGCCAGCAGTGACTCGTCAGGGGAGGGTGAAAAACTGTTTTTT. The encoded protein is CASSDSSGEGEKLFF.